This T cell receptor beta chain stems from a study of blood T cell repertoires in COVID-19. Clones were sequenced by immunoSEQ multiplex PCR, and TCRdb holds only the in-frame ones, with some missing. The sample holds 150,000 to 200,000 clones, roughly nine tenths seen once. Trimming pared 7 bases from V and 0 bases from J, leaving 19 bases between. The CDR3 consists of 16 residues. Germline assignment: CDR1 SQVTM and CDR2 ANQGSEA. The J gene is TRBJ2-1, the V gene TRBV29-1; D uncertain. The receptor's source is a man between 60 and 75 years old with acute or convalescent COVID-19. The specimen sequenced was peripheral blood. CDR3 sequence: CSAASEPLSSYNEQFF. In nucleotides, the CDR3 is TGCAGCGCCGCTTCGGAGCCTCTGAGCTCCTACAATGAGCAGTTCTTC.